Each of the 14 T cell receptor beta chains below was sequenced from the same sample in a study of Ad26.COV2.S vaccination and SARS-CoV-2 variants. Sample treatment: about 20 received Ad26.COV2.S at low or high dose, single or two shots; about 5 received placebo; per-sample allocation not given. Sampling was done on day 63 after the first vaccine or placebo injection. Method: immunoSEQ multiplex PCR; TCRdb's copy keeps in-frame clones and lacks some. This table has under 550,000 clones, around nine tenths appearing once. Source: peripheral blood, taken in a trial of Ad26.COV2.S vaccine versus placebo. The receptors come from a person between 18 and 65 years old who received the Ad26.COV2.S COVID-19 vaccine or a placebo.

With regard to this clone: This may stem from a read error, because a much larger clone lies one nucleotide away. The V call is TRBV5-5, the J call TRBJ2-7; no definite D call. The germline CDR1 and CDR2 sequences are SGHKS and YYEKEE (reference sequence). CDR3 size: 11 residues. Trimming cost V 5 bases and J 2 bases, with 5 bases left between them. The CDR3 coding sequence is TGTGCCAGCAGGAAAGCCTACGAGCAGTACTTC. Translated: CASRKAYEQYF.

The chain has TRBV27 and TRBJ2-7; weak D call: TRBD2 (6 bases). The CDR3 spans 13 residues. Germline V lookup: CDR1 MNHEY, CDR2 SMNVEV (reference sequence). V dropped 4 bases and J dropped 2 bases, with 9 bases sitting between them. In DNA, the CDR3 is TGTGCCAGCAGTTGGGGACTTACCTACGAGCAGTACTTC. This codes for CASSWGLTYEQYF.

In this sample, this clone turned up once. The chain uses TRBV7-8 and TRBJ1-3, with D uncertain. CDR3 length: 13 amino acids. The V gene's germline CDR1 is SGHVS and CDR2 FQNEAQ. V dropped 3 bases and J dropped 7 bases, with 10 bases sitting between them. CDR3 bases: TGTGCCAGCAGCTTGTCAGTTAGGAACACCATATATTTT. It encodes CASSLSVRNTIYF.

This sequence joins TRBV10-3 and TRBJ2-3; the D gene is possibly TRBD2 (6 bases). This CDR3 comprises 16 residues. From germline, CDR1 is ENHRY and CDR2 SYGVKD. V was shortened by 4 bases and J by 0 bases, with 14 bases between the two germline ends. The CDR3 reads CAISGGEEGSTDTQYF. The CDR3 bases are TGTGCCATCAGTGGGGGGGAGGAAGGGAGCACAGATACGCAGTATTTT.

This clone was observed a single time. The CDR3 sequence is CASRAGDEQGRRGPLHF. CDR3 sequence (DNA): TGTGCCAGCAGGGCAGGGGATGAACAGGGCCGCCGGGGACCCCTCCACTTT. This sequence joins TRBV9 and TRBJ1-6; TRBD1 might be the D (6 bases). Deletions cut 5 bases from V and 12 bases from J, with 27 bases between. In germline, CDR1 is SGDLS, CDR2 YYNGEE. CDR3 length: 17 residues.

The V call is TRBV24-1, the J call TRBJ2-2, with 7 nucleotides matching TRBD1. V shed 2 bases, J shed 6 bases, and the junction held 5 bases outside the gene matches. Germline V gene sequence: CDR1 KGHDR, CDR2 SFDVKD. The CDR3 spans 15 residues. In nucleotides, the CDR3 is TGTGCCACCAGTGATTGGTACAGGGGTTCCGGGGAGCTGTTTTTT. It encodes CATSDWYRGSGELFF.

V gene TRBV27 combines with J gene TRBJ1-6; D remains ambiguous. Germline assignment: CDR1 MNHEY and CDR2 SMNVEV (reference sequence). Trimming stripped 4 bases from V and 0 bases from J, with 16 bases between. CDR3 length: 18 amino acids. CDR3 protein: CASSWVPPASSYNSPLHF. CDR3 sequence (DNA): TGTGCCAGCAGTTGGGTTCCTCCGGCTAGCTCCTATAATTCACCCCTCCACTTT.

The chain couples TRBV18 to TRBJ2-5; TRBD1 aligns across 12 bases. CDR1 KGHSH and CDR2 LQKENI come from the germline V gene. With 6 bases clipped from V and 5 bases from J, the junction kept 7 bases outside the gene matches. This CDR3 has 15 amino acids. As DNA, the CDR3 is TGTGCCAGCTCCCGCGGGACAGGGGGCAGGGAGACCCAGTACTTC. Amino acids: CASSRGTGGRETQYF.

In nucleotides, the CDR3 is TGTGCCAGCAAACAATCTAGCACAGATACGCAGTATTTT. Translating gives CASKQSSTDTQYF. The V gene is TRBV27, the J gene TRBJ2-3; unclear D gene. Looked up from germline, CDR1 is MNHEY and CDR2 is SMNVEV (reference sequence). The CDR3 has 13 residues. V dropped 7 bases and J dropped 0 bases, with 8 bases sitting between them.

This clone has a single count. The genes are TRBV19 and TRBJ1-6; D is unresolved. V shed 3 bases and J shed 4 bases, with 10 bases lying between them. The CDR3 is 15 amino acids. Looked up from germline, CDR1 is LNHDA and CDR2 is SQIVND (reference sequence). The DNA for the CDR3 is TGTGCCAGTAGTATCGGAAGTCAGTATAATTCACCCCTCCACTTT. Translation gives CASSIGSQYNSPLHF.

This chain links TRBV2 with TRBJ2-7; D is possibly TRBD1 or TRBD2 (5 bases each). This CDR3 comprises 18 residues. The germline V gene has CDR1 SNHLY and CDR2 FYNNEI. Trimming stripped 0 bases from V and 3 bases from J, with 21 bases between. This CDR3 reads CASSEALLGLRDGYEQYF. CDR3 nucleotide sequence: TGTGCCAGCAGTGAAGCCCTACTTGGCCTCCGGGACGGCTACGAGCAGTACTTC.

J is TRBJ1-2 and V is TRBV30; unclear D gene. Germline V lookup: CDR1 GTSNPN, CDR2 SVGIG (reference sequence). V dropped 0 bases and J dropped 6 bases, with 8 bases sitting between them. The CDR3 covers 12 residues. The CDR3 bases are TGTGCCTGGAGTGTAGGACCAGATGGCTACACCTTC. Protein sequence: CAWSVGPDGYTF.

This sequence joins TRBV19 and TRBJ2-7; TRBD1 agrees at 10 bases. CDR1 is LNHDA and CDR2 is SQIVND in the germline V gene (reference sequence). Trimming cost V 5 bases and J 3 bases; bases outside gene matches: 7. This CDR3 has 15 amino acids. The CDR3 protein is CASSPRDRGVYEQYF. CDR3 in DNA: TGTGCCAGTAGTCCCCGGGACAGGGGAGTCTACGAGCAGTACTTC.

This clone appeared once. The chain's CDR3 is CSVEVFTGGVYGYTF. The CDR3 DNA follows: TGCAGCGTTGAAGTTTTCACAGGGGGAGTCTATGGCTACACCTTC. J is TRBJ1-2 and V is TRBV29-1, with 8 positions matching TRBD1. Germline CDR1 SQVTM, CDR2 ANQGSEA. CDR3 length: 15 residues. The trim removed 1 base at V and 4 bases at J, leaving 8 bases unmatched.